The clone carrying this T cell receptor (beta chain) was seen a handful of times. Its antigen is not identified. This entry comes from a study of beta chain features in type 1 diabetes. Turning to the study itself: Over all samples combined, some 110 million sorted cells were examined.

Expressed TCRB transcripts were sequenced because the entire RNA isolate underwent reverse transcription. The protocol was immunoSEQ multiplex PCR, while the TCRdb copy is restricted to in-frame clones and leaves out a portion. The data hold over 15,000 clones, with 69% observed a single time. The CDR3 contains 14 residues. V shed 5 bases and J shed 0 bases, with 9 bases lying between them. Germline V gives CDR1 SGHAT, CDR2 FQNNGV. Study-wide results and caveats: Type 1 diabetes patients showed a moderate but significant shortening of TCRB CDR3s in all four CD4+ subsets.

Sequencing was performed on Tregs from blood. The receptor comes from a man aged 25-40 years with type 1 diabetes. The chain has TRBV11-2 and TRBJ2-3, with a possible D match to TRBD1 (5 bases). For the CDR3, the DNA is TGTGCCAGCAGCCCCAGGGAAAGCACAGATACGCAGTATTTT. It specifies CASSPRESTDTQYF.